This entry lists 15 T cell receptor beta chains sequenced from one sample in a study. TCRdb itself ran the 5' RACE reads through MiXCR, one entry per CDR3 protein. This table holds 50,000 to 65,000 distinct CDR3 sequences, around 28% found once. Sequenced material: tumor-infiltrating memory CD4+ T cells sorted from the breast tumor. Stated subset: memory CD4+ T cells, CD4+CD45RO+CD25-. The receptor source for this set is a female donor with breast cancer.

By share, this clonotype ranks as medium-sized (0.01 to 0.1%). The chain employs TRBV6-5 and TRBJ1-6; TRBD1 is a possible D gene (5 bases). The germline V gene encodes CDR1 MNHEY and CDR2 SVGAGI. This CDR3 has 17 amino acids. Trimming took off 11 bases at V and 0 bases at J, with 20 bases between the two ends. CDR3 DNA: TGTGCCGAAAACCACCGGGGACTTAGCTCCTATAATTCACCCCTCCACTTT. Its translation is CAENHRGLSSYNSPLHF.

This CDR3 is CASSLRQGTGNEQFF. Written as DNA, the CDR3 is TGTGCCAGCAGCTTAAGACAGGGGACGGGCAATGAGCAGTTCTTC. The J gene is TRBJ2-1, the V gene TRBV7-2; 8 bases align to TRBD1. The CDR3 runs 15 residues. J gave up 6 bases and V 2 bases, and 6 bases lay outside the gene matches. CDR1 is SGHTA and CDR2 is FQGNSA in the germline V gene.

The chain couples TRBV7-2 to TRBJ2-7; D is unclear. The ends were cut back, 5 bases at V and 8 bases at J, with 19 bases in the middle. The CDR3 spans 14 residues. Germline V gene sequence: CDR1 SGHTA, CDR2 FQGNSA. DNA of the CDR3: TGTGCCAGCAGCCCCGCCTTAGAGGCCCCCAAGCAGTACTTC. Its translation is CASSPALEAPKQYF.

This clonotype was found a few times. V gene TRBV7-2 combines with J gene TRBJ2-2, with unresolved D. Germline V gene data show CDR1 as SGHTA and CDR2 as FQGNSA. With 5 bases removed from V and 3 bases from J, the gap between germline ends came to 7 bases. The CDR3 has 13 amino acids. The CDR3 DNA sequence: TGTGCCAGCAGCCAGGATCACACCGGGGAGCTGTTTTTT. Its translation: CASSQDHTGELFF.

This clonotype was counted a few times. The chain links TRBV5-1 to TRBJ1-2; D not certain. The CDR3 loop spans 15 amino acids. Trimming removed 2 bases from V and 2 bases from J, with 13 bases in between. The germline gives CDR1 SGHRS, CDR2 YFSETQ. The CDR3 loop is CASSFSPTRNYGYTF. The CDR3 DNA is TGCGCCAGCAGCTTCTCCCCTACCCGGAACTATGGCTACACCTTC.

This clonotype has just a few counts. The genes are TRBV11-2 and TRBJ2-5; perhaps TRBD2 as D (6 bases). CDR1 SGHAT and CDR2 FQNNGV come from the germline V gene. V lost 4 bases and J lost 5, with 23 bases in between. The CDR3 is made up of 17 amino acids. The CDR3 sequence is CASSSGGGRASGETQYF. In DNA, the CDR3 is TGTGCCAGCAGCTCCGGGGGAGGCCGGGCCAGTGGGGAGACCCAGTACTTC.

The chain combines TRBV7-2 with TRBJ2-7, with a weak D call TRBD2 (7 bases). Trimming removed 6 bases at V and 1 base at J, with 13 bases between. The CDR3 has 14 residues. From germline, CDR1 is SGHTA and CDR2 FQGNSA. CDR3 sequence (DNA): TGTGCCAGCAGACTAGGGGGGGCGTCCTACGAGCAGTACTTC. Translating it yields CASRLGGASYEQYF.

This clonotype came up many times. The gene calls are TRBV19 and TRBJ1-4; D gene ambiguous. This CDR3 spans 13 amino acids. Trimming took off 4 bases at V and 4 bases at J, with 7 bases between the two ends. Germline V lookup: CDR1 LNHDA, CDR2 SQIVND (reference sequence). The CDR3 loop is CASSTNSNEKLFF. The CDR3 nucleotides are TGTGCCAGTAGTACCAACAGTAATGAAAAACTGTTTTTT.

A few counts support this clonotype. The chain combines TRBV7-2 with TRBJ2-1; no reliable D call. V was shortened by 5 bases and J by 9 bases, with 11 bases between the two germline ends. The CDR3 runs to 12 residues. Germline V CDR1 and CDR2: SGHTA, FQGNSA. The CDR3 nucleotides are TGTGCCAGCAGCCCCTACCTGGGTGAGCAGTTCTTC. Its translation is CASSPYLGEQFF.

The chain employs TRBV6-1 and TRBJ1-2; D unresolved. This CDR3 spans 13 amino acids. V shed 11 bases and J shed 5 bases, with 18 bases lying between them. Germline CDR1 and CDR2: MNHNS and SASEGT. The CDR3 DNA sequence: TGTGCCGCCGAGAAGGGTTCCGGGTATGGCTACACCTTC. It specifies CAAEKGSGYGYTF.

This clonotype occurred a few times. The chain joins TRBV9 to TRBJ2-7; D is uncertain. The CDR3 spans 15 residues. Germline assignment: CDR1 SGDLS and CDR2 YYNGEE. V lost 2 bases and J 4 bases, leaving 16 bases between the germline ends. The CDR3 loop reads CASSVSVGVMYEQYF. As DNA, the CDR3 is TGTGCCAGCAGCGTGAGCGTAGGCGTTATGTACGAGCAGTACTTC.

On this clonotype: A single base separates this from a much larger clone, so it may be a read error. The rearrangement uses TRBV4-3 and TRBJ1-2; no reliable D call. The CDR3 totals 13 residues. Germline CDR1 LGHNA, CDR2 YSLEER. CDR3 loop: CGSSQALNYGYTF. For the CDR3, the DNA is TGCGGCAGCAGCCAGGCACTCAACTATGGCTACACCTTC.

The chain uses TRBV7-3 and TRBJ2-4; 7 bases map to TRBD2. In germline, CDR1 is SGHTA, CDR2 FQGTGA. Germline trimming cut 0 bases from V and 5 bases from J; bases unmatched to any gene: 4. This CDR3 contains 15 residues. The CDR3 reads CASSLTASGQNIQYF. DNA of the CDR3: TGTGCCAGCAGCTTAACTGCTAGCGGCCAAAACATTCAGTACTTC.

CDR3 nucleotides: TGTGCCAGCAGCTTAAATTCTCGGACAGCGCCTAATGAAAAACTGTTTTTT. This encodes CASSLNSRTAPNEKLFF. The chain uses TRBV7-6 and TRBJ1-4, with D perhaps TRBD1 (6 bases). This CDR3 has 17 amino acids. V was shortened by 2 bases and J by 3 bases, with 16 bases between the two germline ends. Germline values: CDR1 SGHVS, CDR2 FNYEAQ.

This clonotype was seen just once. The junction departs from germline at one end; a sequencing error may be responsible. The chain is built from TRBV6-1 and TRBJ2-3, with 10 bases that match TRBD2. The length of the CDR3 is 12 residues. Germline CDR1 is MNHNS and CDR2 is SASEGT. The DNA for the CDR3 is TGTGCCACTAGCGGGAGCACAGATACGCAGGATTTT. This codes for CATSGSTDTQDF.